This entry is about one TCR beta chain. Its specific antigen is unknown. Base qualities are not provided; no much larger clone lies one nucleotide away. Libraries were made using the immunoSEQ multiplex PCR assay. For the multiplex PCR, a mixture combining 60 forward primers for TCR Vbeta segments and 13 reverse primers for TCR Jbeta segments was used. The CDR3 region of rearranged TCR beta genes was amplified from genomic DNA by a multiplex PCR assay. Amplified TCR beta libraries were sequenced as 87-base-pair reads on the Illumina HiSeq System. The original methods were these. Across the 500 to 850 repertoires, a later analysis counted 80 million or so unique TCR beta chains, 8.5 million to 12 million of which were shared by at least two donors. To remove PCR and sequencing errors, raw reads were error-corrected and collapsed into unique sequences using a nearest-neighbor algorithm that merged closely related sequences. V, D and J gene segments were assigned by aligning CDR3 sequences to IMGT reference sequences. For a sequence to be retained, at least a six-nucleotide match to both a V gene segment and a J gene segment was required. A rearrangement was called productive if the CDR3 had no stop codons and remained in frame with V and J, and every other rearrangement was called non-productive. Following IMGT convention, CDR3 was defined as the stretch from the second conserved V-encoded cysteine to the conserved J-encoded phenylalanine. Sequences without an unambiguous match to a single V gene segment were excluded from the earlier analysis of almost 600 of the donors. An earlier analysis of around 600 of the donors classified V segments as functional when productive rearrangements were above 56.7% and as segregating when the standard deviation between donors was above 5%. A statistical classification framework was developed to diagnose cytomegalovirus status using the catalog of TCR beta chain sequences. A later analysis assigned V and J genes by comparing TCR nucleotide sequences with IMGT/GENE-DB human TR gene sequences. The TCRdist pipeline was used in a later analysis to assign CDR3 sequences and most-parsimonious VDJ recombination scenarios. In a later analysis, each TCR beta chain was defined by its CDR3 amino acid sequence together with its V-gene family, and reads lacking a unique V-gene family were excluded. As a way to deal with suspected cross-contamination and a sequencing artifact, a later analysis dropped under 600 nucleotide sequences that were highly shared and had low generation probability. In a later analysis, a clonal expansion index was calculated for each public chain from normalized within-repertoire ranks of inferred template counts. In a later analysis, generation probabilities were computed using a VDJ recombination model fitted to out-of-frame rearrangements, and the results were checked against IGoR. A later analysis scored TCR-TCR, TCR-HLA and TCR-CMV co-occurrence with hypergeometric tests, applying a repertoire-size bias correction to TCR pairs. To estimate false discovery rates, a later analysis permuted the HLA or CMV assignments 20 times. In a later analysis, co-occurring TCRs were grouped using DBSCAN, and TCRdist sequence similarity was added for clustering within HLA-allele-positive subsets. Repertoires with fewer than 30,000 or more than 120,000 public chains were left out of co-occurrence clustering, as were four to six repertoires with anomalous nucleotide sharing. TCRdb limited this immuneACCESS table to in-frame rearrangements with V and J called. A share of clones is missing; checked studies link under half to unresolved V genes, and the rest is unexplained. V, J and clone size were drawn from that table, and D and trimming were deduced from the DNA. The sample records about 170,000 clones, approximately 80% of which are singletons. Jointly, the top ten make up about 2.4% of the sample.

This record comes from a study of cytomegalovirus exposure and HLA in healthy donors (dated by TCRdb to the late 2010s). Study-wide context: According to an earlier analysis of a few hundred of the donors, about 180 million T cells yielded roughly 100 million unique TCR beta sequences and approximately 280 Gb of sequence data. About 280 gigabases of sequencing data and approximately 84 million unique TCR sequences were included in an early release covering under 650 HLA-typed donors. The genetic ancestry cluster associated with self-reported Caucasian donors included about 81% of the approximately 410 genotyped donors. The study aimed to test whether cataloging public T cell receptors could reveal signatures of past pathogen exposure. The study used immunosequencing to profile the T cell repertoires of hundreds of subjects and linked those repertoires to cytomegalovirus serostatus. A separate validation cohort of over 95 different subjects was used in addition to the 666-subject first cohort. High-throughput TCR immunosequencing, statistical association of individual TCRs with disease status, and machine learning were combined to predict cytomegalovirus infection status. To study patterns of TCR occurrence, a later analysis re-analyzed previously published TCR beta repertoires from 550 to 800 donors and added high-resolution HLA genotyping. Rather than using new phenotypic data, the later analysis identified candidate immune exposures from TCR beta sequences and from how often those sequences occurred across donors. An earlier analysis of several hundred of the donors applied high-throughput TCR beta sequencing to assess whether each TCR beta V gene segment acted as functional or pseudogenic. Alongside the repertoire data, information on donor age, sex, ethnicity and CMV serostatus was compiled. Genome-wide SNP genotypes for about 65% of the roughly 670 donors were used in a later genetic analysis, which treated that subset as a discovery cohort. All discovery cohort repertoires had been generated using a single sequencing platform. HLA typing included class I and class II loci at four-digit resolution. Typing coverage varied by locus: 629-630 donors for A, B, C, DRB1 and DQB1; some 520 for DQA1; over 600 for DPA1; roughly 450 for DPB1. Several DR-DQ haplotypes were treated as single units for association and clustering because of strong linkage in the cohort. On average, approximately 250,000 unique TCR beta nucleotide sequences were sequenced per donor among 398 genotyped donors of the cohort, with 15% to 20% of those sequences being non-productive.

For CDR1 and CDR2, the germline V gene lists MDHEN and SYDVKM. From cysteine to phenylalanine, the CDR3 is 13 amino acids long. This entry keeps only the CDR3 DNA: 39 bases, framed from base 1. V loses 7 bases, J loses 9 bases, and the germline ends lie 16 bases apart. The cohort comprised some 680 healthy bone marrow donors. All cohort members were sampled while nominally healthy, although unrecorded immune exposures were likely present. The donor tested CMV seronegative, placing the donor among the 352 seronegative members of the cohort. A peripheral blood sample was provided by each donor, and peripheral blood mononuclear cells were used for TCR beta sequencing. The Qiagen DNeasy Blood Extraction Kit was used to extract genomic DNA from the blood cell samples. Study-wide conclusions, independent of this receptor: In a later genetic analysis, fewer N-insertions in productive TCRs were reported among donors in an Asian-associated ancestry cluster than the roughly 640-donor mean. This cohort had only TCR beta chains sequenced, and the lack of alpha or paired-chain data limited which features could be detected. The only immune exposure information available for the cohort was CMV serostatus. In an earlier analysis of around 500 of the donors, most TCR beta V segments appeared in productive rearrangements about 87% or about 30% of the time, broadly matching IMGT annotations. An association between a missense DCLRE1C variant and V-gene and J-gene trimming of TCR beta chains was found in a later genetic analysis and replicated in an independent cohort. Sequencing depth was assumed to be roughly uniform across donors in the presence/absence analyses, though that assumption may not hold. In the study, approximately 160 TCR beta chains were listed as associated with cytomegalovirus. According to the authors, the approach could potentially be generalized to other disease states and immunological phenotypes. When HLA alleles, especially DR and DQ, strongly co-occurred, TCR associations were difficult to assign to individual alleles. In a later analysis, several top co-occurrence clusters were reported to appear linked to parvovirus B19, influenza, CMV and Epstein-Barr virus. Specific HLA alleles were associated with 16,951 TCR beta sequences at a false discovery rate of 0.05 in a later analysis. A later analysis found that TCR association rates varied across HLA loci, with DRB1 alleles showing the most associated TCRs and HLA-C alleles the fewest. In vitro tests confirmed that a few of the cytomegalovirus-associated TCR beta chains recognize cytomegalovirus antigens. A later analysis found that most CMV-associated TCR beta chains appeared HLA-restricted, with HLA associations seemingly driven largely by CMV exposure. Some IMGT-functional V segments, including TRBV6-2 and TRBV6-3, could not be distinguished by the 87-base-pair reads and were therefore excluded. Because counts were too low, roughly 18 rarely observed V segments, including chromosome 9 orphons, were left out of the earlier analysis of 500 to 750 of the donors. Linkage disequilibrium might explain the correlated functional status among segregating V segments, but an unknown experimental factor could not be ruled out. A further reported finding was that TCR beta sequences accurately predicted the HLA-A and HLA-B alleles for most subjects in the first cohort. A cluster of highly shared sequence variants was judged likely to represent a technical artifact of the sequencing pipeline. A later analysis found that HLA-associated TCR beta chains were more clonally expanded and had lower generation probabilities than equally common non-associated chains. The classifier was reported to diagnose cytomegalovirus status with high specificity and sensitivity in both the original cohort and the validation cohort. Across donors, most TCR sequences were observed very rarely, whereas some public TCRs were present in many individuals. HLA typing was unavailable for some donors at each locus, so association tests used only the typed subset.

Sample: PBMCs. The chain links TRBV28 with TRBJ2-4; the D gene is perhaps TRBD2, on 6 matching bases. This receptor was obtained from a male donor in good health and CMV-seronegative. The DNA sequence follows: TGTGCCAGCACCTTGCGGGGTCTGGGCATTCAGTACTTC. This codes for CASTLRGLGIQYF.